This T cell receptor beta chain was sequenced for a study of OX40 agonist ivuxolimab in advanced cancers. Turning to the study itself: An anti-OX40 (CD134) antibody with agonistic activity, ivuxolimab, was administered to patients. Participants averaged around 60 years of age (range 23 to 79) and were roughly 80% male. Study conclusions and caveats: At doses 0.1 to 3.0 mg/kg, CD4+ and CD8+ clones expanded. On average, CD8+ T cells showed a greater number of expanded clones than CD4+.

This clone was counted once. Its antigen is not identified. Profiling relied on immunoSEQ multiplex PCR, and the TCRdb table lists in-frame clones only, not all of them. Of about 92,000 clones detected, 90% to 95% appear once; the ten largest clones hold roughly 0.31%. CDR3 length: 15 residues. CDR1 SGHTA and CDR2 FQGNSA come from the germline V gene. V shed 1 base and J shed 5 bases, with 12 bases lying between them. The TCR was taken from an adult with an advanced solid tumor such as melanoma, head and neck, liver or kidney cancer. The chain is built from TRBV7-2 and TRBJ2-1; D is perhaps TRBD1 (5 bases). Sequencing was performed on CD4+ or CD8+ T cells sorted from blood, taken in a trial of the OX40 agonist ivuxolimab. The CDR3: CASSLGQGLNNEQFF. The CDR3 DNA follows: TGTGCCAGCAGCTTAGGGCAGGGTTTAAACAATGAGCAGTTCTTC.